This TCR beta chain is drawn from a study of monozygotic twins with inflammatory bowel disease. In germline, CDR1 is DFQATT, CDR2 SNEGSKA (reference sequence). CDR3 length: 14 residues. About this clonotype: Its specificity is unknown.

Study-wide results and caveats: By inverse Simpson index, TCRbeta diversity was lower in IBD patients than in healthy co-twins. The existence of one strong signal or clonotype linked to IBD lacked support.

UMIs bearing a 6-nucleotide sample barcode were added through template switching. After re-calling the 5' RACE reads, TCRdb lists one entry per CDR3 protein, DNA absent. The table for this sample gives roughly 330,000 distinct CDR3 sequences. The rearrangement links TRBV20-1 to TRBJ1-1; TCRdb returns TRBD1, unconfirmable since there is no DNA. This TCR came from a human donor with ulcerative colitis or Crohn's disease, or a healthy co-twin of an affected twin (not recorded which). The sequencing sample was made of blood. The CDR3 protein is CSASPGTGVPEAFF.